The 25 T cell receptor beta chains in this list originate from one sample, sequenced in a study of beta chain features in type 1 diabetes. Whole-study results and caveats: For Type 1 diabetes patients, all four CD4+ subsets carried TCRB CDR3s that were moderately but significantly shorter.

The isolated RNA, all of it, was reverse transcribed, so expressed TCRB transcripts were what got sequenced. Measured with immunoSEQ multiplex PCR; TCRdb has only the in-frame clones, and not every one. Here the sample spans around 250,000 clones, roughly an eighth being singletons. Antigens for these TCRs are unknown. The sample taken for sequencing was naive CD4+ T cells from blood. These receptors were taken from a man aged 25 to 40 with type 1 diabetes.

The genes are TRBV18 and TRBJ2-7; 8 bases line up with TRBD1. Trimming took 3 bases from V and 0 from J; bases not matched to a gene: 4. From germline, CDR1 is KGHSH and CDR2 LQKENI. The CDR3 has 15 residues. CDR3 residues: CASSPEDRASYEQYF. The CDR3, as DNA: TGTGCCAGCTCACCGGAGGACAGGGCCTCCTACGAGCAGTACTTC.

In this sample, this clone turned up a few times. The chain has TRBV6-1 and TRBJ2-3, with D maybe TRBD2 (5 bases). Looked up from germline, CDR1 is MNHNS and CDR2 is SASEGT. V lost 6 bases and J 2 bases, leaving 9 bases between the germline ends. The CDR3 extends over 13 amino acids. CDR3 sequence reads: CASRPGITDTQYF. CDR3 nucleotides: TGTGCCAGCAGGCCGGGGATCACAGATACGCAGTATTTT.

The gene calls are TRBV7-2 and TRBJ2-7, with 12 positions matching TRBD2. The CDR3 extends over 15 amino acids. Trimming removed 5 bases from V and 4 bases from J; junction bases left unmatched: 6. From germline, CDR1 is SGHTA and CDR2 FQGNSA. CDR3 region: CASSRRTSGVYEQYF. CDR3 bases: TGTGCCAGCAGCCGCCGGACTAGCGGGGTATACGAGCAGTACTTC.

The V and J genes are TRBV5-4 and TRBJ1-2; D call uncertain. Trimming pared 1 base from V and 8 bases from J, leaving 12 bases between. The germline gives CDR1 SGHNT, CDR2 YYREEE (reference sequence). The CDR3 loop spans 13 amino acids. The CDR3 loop is CASSLQAGGGYTF. The CDR3 DNA is TGTGCCAGCAGCTTGCAGGCGGGTGGAGGCTACACCTTC.

The chain links TRBV25-1 to TRBJ1-4, with 8 bases that match TRBD1. Germline V gives CDR1 MGHDK, CDR2 SYGVNS. CDR3 length: 15 residues. Trimming removed 4 bases from V and 5 bases from J; junction bases left unmatched: 6. CDR3 protein: CASSAWTGSNEKLFF. CDR3 DNA sequence: TGTGCCAGCAGTGCCTGGACAGGGTCGAATGAAAAACTGTTTTTT.

This clone was picked up a small number of times. The genes are TRBV15 and TRBJ2-7, with TRBD2 identical over 11 bases. The germline V gene has CDR1 LNHNV and CDR2 YYDKDF (reference sequence). The CDR3 loop spans 15 amino acids. Losses at the gene ends were 4 bases for V and 3 bases for J; bases not matched to a gene: 5. This CDR3 reads CATSIRLAGSYEQYF. CDR3 nucleotide sequence: TGTGCCACCAGCATCCGACTAGCGGGAAGCTACGAGCAGTACTTC.

The genes are TRBV6-5 and TRBJ2-3; D possibly corresponds to TRBD1 (7 bases). CDR3 size: 16 residues. Germline V gene data show CDR1 as MNHEY and CDR2 as SVGAGI. The germline V and J ends were trimmed by 2 bases and 6 bases, with 18 bases remaining between them. The CDR3 DNA reads as TGTGCCAGCAGTTACGGCGGGACAGTGCTCGGGGATACGCAGTATTTT. This gives the protein CASSYGGTVLGDTQYF.

The chain recombines TRBV30 with TRBJ2-6; tentatively, D is TRBD2 (6 bases). Trimming removed 3 bases from V and 2 bases from J, with 8 bases in between. The CDR3 is 14 residues long. From germline, CDR1 is GTSNPN and CDR2 SVGIG (reference sequence). The CDR3 sequence: CAWSTGAGANVLTF. In nucleotides, the CDR3 is TGTGCCTGGAGCACGGGGGCTGGGGCCAACGTCCTGACTTTC.

In this sample, this clone turned up a few times. J is TRBJ2-1 and V is TRBV2; 11 bases are a match to TRBD2. With 7 bases clipped from V and 9 bases from J, the junction kept 5 bases outside the gene matches. The V gene's germline CDR1 is SNHLY and CDR2 FYNNEI. The CDR3 is 13 amino acids. The CDR3 reads CASTLAGESEQFF. Here the CDR3 DNA reads TGTGCCAGCACACTAGCGGGAGAGAGTGAGCAGTTCTTC.

The gene calls are TRBV4-3 and TRBJ2-5; 8 bases are shared with TRBD1. Germline lookup yields CDR1 LGHNA and CDR2 YSLEER. This CDR3 has 17 residues. V gave up 4 bases and J gave up 5 bases; unmatched junction bases: 15. The chain's CDR3 is CASSPRTLARGRETQYF. The CDR3 nucleotides read TGCGCCAGCAGCCCAAGGACGCTTGCCAGGGGGCGTGAGACCCAGTACTTC.

Details on this clone: Other DNA sequences in the sample encode the same CDR3. This chain connects TRBV7-2 to TRBJ2-3; unclear D gene. CDR1 SGHTA and CDR2 FQGNSA come from the germline V gene. Trimming shortened V by 2 bases and J by 0 bases, and 6 bases separated the two germline ends. The CDR3 is made up of 14 amino acids. For the CDR3, the DNA is TGTGCCAGCAGCTTAACCACTAGCACAGATACGCAGTATTTT. Its protein is CASSLTTSTDTQYF. Looking up the rest from reference TRBV7-2 and TRBJ2-3 gives the full variable domain: GAGVSQSPSNKVTEKGKDVELRCDPISGHTALYWYRQSLGQGLEFLIYFQGNSAPDKSGLPSDRFSAERTGGSVSTLTIQRTQQEDSAVYLCASSLTTSTDTQYFGPGTRLTVL.

This clone was picked up a small number of times. The rearrangement joins TRBV25-1 to TRBJ2-1; TRBD2 agrees at 7 bases. This CDR3 has 13 amino acids. The germline CDR1 and CDR2 sequences are MGHDK and SYGVNS. Germline trimming cut 1 base from V and 14 bases from J; bases unmatched to any gene: 8. CDR3 protein: CASSEFASGMEFF. The CDR3 DNA reads as TGTGCCAGCAGTGAATTTGCTAGCGGTATGGAGTTCTTC.

This sequence joins TRBV5-1 and TRBJ2-5, with D unclear. The CDR3 has 13 residues. The germline V gene has CDR1 SGHRS and CDR2 YFSETQ. Trimming shortened V by 1 base and J by 5 bases, and 9 bases separated the two germline ends. CDR3 sequence (DNA): TGCGCCAGCAGCTTGCAGTTCGGGGAGACCCAGTACTTC. Translation gives CASSLQFGETQYF.

This clone has a handful of counts. The chain is built from TRBV10-3 and TRBJ2-4; D might be TRBD2 (6 bases). There are 13 residues in the CDR3. Looked up from germline, CDR1 is ENHRY and CDR2 is SYGVKD. Trimming left V 3 bases short and J 6 bases short, with 9 bases between. The CDR3 loop is CAISDQAGNIQYF. The CDR3 DNA reads as TGTGCCATCAGTGACCAAGCGGGAAACATTCAGTACTTC.

J is TRBJ1-5 and V is TRBV19, with unresolved D. The CDR3 runs 15 residues. Trimming took 5 bases from V and 0 from J, leaving 11 bases between them. Per germline, CDR1 LNHDA and CDR2 SQIVND (reference sequence). The DNA for the CDR3 is TGTGCCAGTAGTGCGTTCGACTATAGCAATCAGCCCCAGCATTTT. This gives the protein CASSAFDYSNQPQHF.

The rearrangement uses TRBV29-1 and TRBJ2-3; D possibly corresponds to TRBD2 (6 bases). CDR3 length: 14 amino acids. In germline, CDR1 is SQVTM, CDR2 ANQGSEA. V was trimmed by 6 bases and J by 0 bases, leaving 13 bases between them. In DNA form, the CDR3 reads TGCAGCGTAGTTAGCGGCACTAGCACAGATACGCAGTATTTT. Residues: CSVVSGTSTDTQYF.

This clone occurred a few times. The chain joins TRBV7-9 to TRBJ2-1; 7 bases agree with TRBD2. Per the germline V gene, CDR1 is SEHNR and CDR2 is FQNEAQ (reference sequence). V lost 5 bases and J lost 15; bases outside the gene matches: 13. This CDR3 has 13 residues. For the CDR3, the DNA is TGTGCCAGCAGCCCCCAAATTGGGGCTAGCGGGTTCTTC. This codes for CASSPQIGASGFF.

This rearrangement joins TRBV30 to TRBJ2-5, with 7 nucleotides matching TRBD1. Germline-derived CDR1 and CDR2 are GTSNPN and SVGIG (reference sequence). CDR3 size: 15 residues. J gave up 4 bases and V 0 bases, and 8 bases lay outside the gene matches. CDR3 loop: CAWSVKGQRSETQYF. The CDR3 bases are TGTGCCTGGAGTGTAAAGGGACAGAGGTCAGAGACCCAGTACTTC.

This chain uses TRBV9 with TRBJ1-3, with a weak D call TRBD1 (5 bases). Looked up from germline, CDR1 is SGDLS and CDR2 is YYNGEE. The CDR3 length is 15 residues. Trimming removed 3 bases from V and 4 bases from J, with 14 bases in between. In DNA, the CDR3 is TGTGCCAGCAGCGGGGGGGAGATTTTCGGAAACACCATATATTTT. Its translation: CASSGGEIFGNTIYF.

This clone was picked up a small number of times. V gene TRBV7-9 combines with J gene TRBJ2-7; D not resolved. This CDR3 is built from 13 residues. The germline CDR1 and CDR2 sequences are SEHNR and FQNEAQ (reference sequence). Trimming took off 8 bases at V and 2 bases at J, with 13 bases between the two ends. CDR3: CASAYLPPYEQYF. CDR3 coding DNA: TGTGCCAGCGCTTATCTACCGCCCTACGAGCAGTACTTC.

The gene calls are TRBV5-1 and TRBJ2-6; the D gene is possibly TRBD2 (6 bases). V was clipped by 4 bases and J by 3 bases, with 26 bases between them. Germline V lookup: CDR1 SGHRS, CDR2 YFSETQ. CDR3 length: 20 amino acids. DNA for the CDR3: TGCGCCAGCAGCCCACCGCCTTTTGGACTACCCCCGGGTGGGGCCAACGTCCTGACTTTC. Translation: CASSPPPFGLPPGGANVLTF.

About this clone: The sample holds other DNA sequences that translate to the same CDR3. V and J are TRBV18 and TRBJ2-7; TRBD2 matches 15 bases. The germline CDR1 and CDR2 sequences are KGHSH and LQKENI. The CDR3 is 15 residues long. With 3 bases clipped from V and 4 bases from J, the junction kept 1 base outside the gene matches. The CDR3 DNA follows: TGTGCCAGCTCACCCGGGACTAGCGGGAGGTACGAGCAGTACTTC. It yields the protein CASSPGTSGRYEQYF.

This clone was seen only once. The rearrangement uses TRBV4-3 and TRBJ1-5; D is undetermined. CDR1 and CDR2 from the germline V gene are LGHNA and YSLEER. V dropped 0 bases and J dropped 5 bases, with 14 bases sitting between them. The CDR3 has 16 residues. The chain's CDR3 is CASSQDMREQYQPQHF. For the CDR3, the DNA is TGCGCCAGCAGCCAAGATATGAGGGAACAGTATCAGCCCCAGCATTTT.

The V gene is TRBV11-2, the J gene TRBJ2-1; tentative D call: TRBD2 (7 bases). Trimming took 4 bases from V and 3 from J, leaving 19 bases between them. Germline-derived CDR1 and CDR2 are SGHAT and FQNNGV. CDR3 length equals 17 residues. The CDR3 here is CASSSRGGASGYNEQFF. Written as DNA, the CDR3 is TGTGCCAGCAGCTCCAGGGGCGGGGCTAGCGGCTACAATGAGCAGTTCTTC.

The chain couples TRBV4-3 to TRBJ1-2; maybe TRBD1 (5 bases). Trimming pared 0 bases from V and 5 bases from J, leaving 13 bases between. The CDR3 extends over 15 amino acids. Germline loops: CDR1 LGHNA, CDR2 YSLEER. The CDR3 DNA is TGCGCCAGCAGCCAAGATCGCTCCGACAGTTATGGCTACACCTTC. Translated: CASSQDRSDSYGYTF.